The 27 T cell receptor beta chains reported below all come from one sample, sequenced in a study of cytomegalovirus exposure and HLA in healthy donors. The protocol was immunoSEQ multiplex PCR, while the TCRdb copy is restricted to in-frame clones and leaves out a portion. The table has tens of thousands of clones, about 91% seen once. Sequencing was done on a sample of PBMCs. The receptors here all came from a woman aged 18-29 years in good health and CMV-seronegative.

V usage is TRBV11-2 and J usage is TRBJ1-5; 7 bases are a match to TRBD1. The junction had 2 bases not matched to a gene; V was cut back by 4 bases and J by 5 bases. From germline, CDR1 is SGHAT and CDR2 FQNNGV. There are 13 residues in the CDR3. The CDR3 region has the DNA TGTGCCAGCAGCTCCGACAGGGATCAGCCCCAGCATTTT. Translating it yields CASSSDRDQPQHF.

The chain uses TRBV9 and TRBJ2-2; TRBD2 matches 12 bases. V lost 4 bases, J lost 5 bases, and 12 bases stayed unmatched. CDR1 is SGDLS, CDR2 YYNGEE, per germline. The CDR3 length is 18 residues. The chain's CDR3 is CASSPASGRAVYTGELFF. CDR3 nucleotide sequence: TGTGCCAGCAGCCCAGCTAGCGGGAGGGCTGTTTATACCGGGGAGCTGTTTTTT.

This clone was picked up one time. This rearrangement joins TRBV27 to TRBJ2-1; TRBD2 matches at 7 bases. Germline V CDR1 and CDR2: MNHEY, SMNVEV (reference sequence). The CDR3 is 14 amino acids. J was trimmed by 2 bases and V by 6 bases; bases with no gene match: 4. CDR3 in DNA: TGTGCCAGCAGCCCCGGGACTACCTACAATGAGCAGTTCTTC. Residues: CASSPGTTYNEQFF.

The V gene is TRBV7-9, the J gene TRBJ2-7; TRBD2 matches 9 bases. The ends lost 4 bases at V and 3 bases at J; junction bases unmatched: 7. The CDR3 runs to 15 residues. Germline CDR1 SEHNR, CDR2 FQNEAQ (reference sequence). The DNA of the CDR3 is TGTGCCAGCAGCTATCTAGCGGGGCTTTTCTACGAGCAGTACTTC. Its protein product is CASSYLAGLFYEQYF.

The V and J genes are TRBV14 and TRBJ2-3; 7 nucleotides match TRBD2. The germline V gene encodes CDR1 SGHDN and CDR2 FVKESK. The CDR3 extends over 15 amino acids. V was pared by 4 bases and J by 4 bases, with 8 bases of the junction left unmatched. The CDR3 sequence is CASSPLGGRADTQYF. The CDR3 DNA sequence: TGTGCCAGCAGCCCGTTGGGGGGGAGAGCAGATACGCAGTATTTT.

This clone was counted once. CDR3 bases: TGTGCCAGCAGTTTCGGCAGGGCAGGCGGCTACACCTTC. It encodes CASSFGRAGGYTF. The rearrangement uses TRBV28 and TRBJ1-2; the D gene is possibly TRBD1 (5 bases). V dropped 3 bases and J dropped 8 bases, with 13 bases sitting between them. The length of the CDR3 is 13 residues. Germline V gene sequence: CDR1 MDHEN, CDR2 SYDVKM.

The chain employs TRBV7-3 and TRBJ1-1; the D is unclear. The CDR3 consists of 14 residues. The germline V gene encodes CDR1 SGHTA and CDR2 FQGTGA. V dropped 2 bases and J dropped 2 bases, with 9 bases sitting between them. For the CDR3, the DNA is TGTGCCAGCAGCTTACGGCCGGGAAACACTGAAGCTTTCTTT. Protein product: CASSLRPGNTEAFF. Together with reference TRBV7-3 and TRBJ1-1, the CDR3 gives the full variable domain: GAGVSQTPSNKVTEKGKYVELRCDPISGHTALYWYRQSLGQGPEFLIYFQGTGAADDSGLPNDRFFAVRPEGSVSTLKIQRTERGDSAVYLCASSLRPGNTEAFFGQGTRLTVV.

This chain connects TRBV20-1 to TRBJ1-2, with 7 bases fitting TRBD1. This CDR3 contains 11 residues. After removal of 5 bases from V and 14 bases from J, the junction contained 11 bases not matched to a gene. In germline, CDR1 is DFQATT, CDR2 SNEGSKA (reference sequence). The CDR3 nucleotides read TGCAGTGCTCCCGGGACAGCCAGCCGTACCTTC. This sequence encodes CSAPGTASRTF.

V and J are TRBV28 and TRBJ2-2, with no clear D. The V gene lost 6 bases and the J gene lost 5 bases, with 16 bases spanning the gap. This CDR3 has 15 residues. Germline-derived CDR1 and CDR2 are MDHEN and SYDVKM. The CDR3 spells CASSTIQVYTGELFF. The CDR3 DNA reads as TGTGCCAGCAGCACGATTCAGGTGTATACCGGGGAGCTGTTTTTT.

This chain joins TRBV5-1 and TRBJ2-7; 8 nucleotides agree with TRBD1. This CDR3 contains 14 residues. Germline CDR1 and CDR2: SGHRS and YFSETQ. Unmatched junction bases numbered 9, after V lost 5 bases and J lost 5 bases. CDR3 region: CASSYGTGIHEQYF. In DNA, the CDR3 is TGCGCCAGCAGTTATGGGACAGGTATCCACGAGCAGTACTTC.

The rearrangement uses TRBV28 and TRBJ1-5; 10 bases align to TRBD1. The CDR3 has 14 amino acids. V lost 6 bases, J lost 4 bases, and 3 bases stayed unmatched. Germline CDR1 and CDR2: MDHEN and SYDVKM. CDR3 protein: CASRGGQGNQPQHF. The CDR3 nucleotides read TGTGCCAGCAGGGGGGGACAGGGGAATCAGCCCCAGCATTTT.

The chain has TRBV5-4 and TRBJ1-1, with TRBD1 matching 12 bases. The CDR3 is 17 amino acids. V was pared by 4 bases and J by 1 base, with 8 bases of the junction left unmatched. Germline V gene sequence: CDR1 SGHNT, CDR2 YYREEE (reference sequence). Written as DNA, the CDR3 is TGTGCCAGCAGCCCCCGGGACAGGGGGCTGGGGAACACTGAAGCTTTCTTT. It codes for CASSPRDRGLGNTEAFF.

V gene TRBV28 combines with J gene TRBJ2-1; 7 nucleotides match TRBD1. This CDR3 comprises 15 residues. CDR1 and CDR2 from the germline V gene are MDHEN and SYDVKM. V was clipped by 5 bases and J by 4 bases; unmatched bases: 8. CDR3 region: CASSAYRDSYNEQFF. The CDR3 DNA reads TGTGCCAGCAGTGCGTACCGGGACAGTTACAATGAGCAGTTCTTC.

V is TRBV19 and J is TRBJ2-7; 7 bases align to TRBD1. Germline lookup yields CDR1 LNHDA and CDR2 SQIVND (reference sequence). The CDR3 totals 13 residues. V was clipped by 3 bases and J by 6 bases; unmatched bases: 5. The DNA of the CDR3 is TGTGCCAGTAGTATCTACAGGGGATCCGAGCAGTACTTC. This encodes CASSIYRGSEQYF.

The chain carries TRBV6-6 and TRBJ1-1; the D gene is possibly TRBD1 (6 bases). The CDR3 is made up of 12 amino acids. Germline CDR1 is MNHNY and CDR2 is SVGAGI (reference sequence). V was shortened by 8 bases and J by 2 bases, with 9 bases between the two germline ends. In DNA form, the CDR3 reads TGTGCCAGCGGGGGCATCAACACTGAAGCTTTCTTT. Its translation: CASGGINTEAFF.

This clone appeared a single time. The CDR3 region is CASSLAMVGLAGVDTQYF. CDR3 DNA: TGCGCCAGCAGCTTGGCCATGGTGGGACTAGCGGGAGTGGATACGCAGTATTTT. This chain uses TRBV5-1 with TRBJ2-3; TRBD2 agrees at 14 bases. V trimming: 0 bases; J trimming: 6 bases; junction bases outside the gene matches: 9. The CDR3 is 18 amino acids. Germline CDR1 SGHRS, CDR2 YFSETQ.

The chain couples TRBV29-1 to TRBJ1-5; 9 nucleotides agree with TRBD1. V lost 4 bases to trimming and J lost 2 bases; unmatched junction nucleotides: 15. The germline CDR1 and CDR2 sequences are SQVTM and ANQGSEA. The CDR3 covers 18 residues. In DNA, the CDR3 is TGCAGCGTTGTCCTCGAACAGGGGGCGACCCGAGGCAATCAGCCCCAGCATTTT. Translation: CSVVLEQGATRGNQPQHF. Full variable domain (rest looked up from reference TRBV29-1 and TRBJ1-5): SAVISQKPSRDICQRGTSLTIQCQVDSQVTMMFWYRQQPGQSLTLIATANQGSEATYESGFVIDKFPISRPNLTFSTLTVSNMSPEDSSIYLCSVVLEQGATRGNQPQHFGDGTRLSIL.

V and J are TRBV6-1 and TRBJ2-7; D may be TRBD2 (5 bases). The V and J ends lost 4 bases and 10 bases respectively, with 20 bases between them. The CDR3 contains 14 residues. Germline values: CDR1 MNHNS, CDR2 SASEGT. CDR3: CASSAARAGYPQYF. As DNA, the CDR3 is TGTGCCAGCAGTGCCGCCCGGGCGGGCTATCCACAGTACTTC.

This clone appeared once. The chain joins TRBV23-1 to TRBJ2-1, with TRBD1 as a possible D gene (6 bases). TRBV23-1 carries the ORF label, with uncertain function. This CDR3 contains 15 residues. V was shortened by 7 bases and J by 8 bases, with 21 bases between the two germline ends. Written as DNA, the CDR3 is TGCGCCAGCATTGGGGACAAAAACAGAGGGTATGAGCAGTTCTTC. Translated: CASIGDKNRGYEQFF.

The chain employs TRBV6-5 and TRBJ1-2; 10 bases map to TRBD1. Per germline, CDR1 MNHEY and CDR2 SVGAGI. The CDR3 totals 13 residues. Unmatched junction bases numbered 6, after V lost 6 bases and J lost 8 bases. The CDR3 DNA is TGTGCCAGCAGAACCGGGACAGGGGTAGGCTACACCTTC. Residues: CASRTGTGVGYTF.

The chain combines TRBV21-1 with TRBJ2-7; no check of the table's D call, TRBD1, against the DNA was made. TRBV21-1 is an annotated pseudogene. The CDR3 is 18 residues long. The CDR3 DNA reads TGTGCCAGCAAAGCTCTCTGGGAATCAAGACAGGAAAACTACGAGCAGTACTTC. Its translation: CASKALWESRQENYEQYF.

The chain carries TRBV27 and TRBJ2-7, with TRBD2 identical over 8 bases. The CDR3 length is 15 residues. Germline trimming cut 4 bases from V and 2 bases from J; bases unmatched to any gene: 7. CDR1 MNHEY and CDR2 SMNVEV come from the germline V gene (reference sequence). For the CDR3, the DNA is TGTGCCAGCAGTTCTATAGCGGGGCCTCCCTACGAGCAGTACTTC. Its protein product is CASSSIAGPPYEQYF.

The gene calls are TRBV9 and TRBJ2-1, with a weak D call TRBD1 (7 bases). The CDR3 covers 15 residues. CDR1 is SGDLS, CDR2 YYNGEE, per germline. The V gene lost 3 bases and the J gene lost 4 bases, with 14 bases spanning the gap. CDR3 nucleotides: TGTGCCAGCAGCGGGGGGGAGACAGGGTACAATGAGCAGTTCTTC. Translating gives CASSGGETGYNEQFF.

The CDR3 DNA reads TGTGCCATCGGGACAGTTTACGAGCAGTACTTC. It specifies CAIGTVYEQYF. This chain joins TRBV10-3 and TRBJ2-7; 7 positions match TRBD1. CDR1 is ENHRY and CDR2 is SYGVKD in the germline V gene. The CDR3 runs 11 residues. V lost 8 bases, J lost 4 bases, and 2 bases stayed unmatched.

This chain joins TRBV11-1 and TRBJ2-5; D is uncertain. Trimming took 8 bases from V and 2 from J, leaving 12 bases between them. Germline V CDR1 and CDR2: SGHAT, FQDESV (reference sequence). This CDR3 has 13 residues. The CDR3 coding sequence is TGTGCCAGCCGCGGCCTGAAACAAGAGACCCAGTACTTC. Its protein is CASRGLKQETQYF. Combining the CDR3 with reference TRBV11-1 and TRBJ2-5 gives the whole variable domain EAEVAQSPRYKITEKSQAVAFWCDPISGHATLYWYRQILGQGPELLVQFQDESVVDDSQLPKDRFSAERLKGVDSTLKIQPAELGDSAMYLCASRGLKQETQYFGPGTRLLVL.

This clone has only a few counts. This chain links TRBV7-2 with TRBJ1-3, with D possibly TRBD1 on 6 matching bases. The CDR3 is made up of 14 amino acids. CDR1 and CDR2 from the germline V gene are SGHTA and FQGNSA. V lost 5 bases and J 0 bases, leaving 8 bases between the germline ends. CDR3 coding DNA: TGTGCCAGCAGCCAACAGGGCTCTGGAAACACCATATATTTT. Its translation: CASSQQGSGNTIYF.

The V and J genes are TRBV9 and TRBJ2-5; 8 bases are shared with TRBD2. Germline V gene sequence: CDR1 SGDLS, CDR2 YYNGEE. V lost 4 bases and J lost 4; bases outside the gene matches: 12. CDR3 size: 16 residues. DNA for the CDR3: TGTGCCAGCAGCAACGGAGCGGGGGCTAAAGCAGAGACCCAGTACTTC. It yields the protein CASSNGAGAKAETQYF. The entire variable domain, with the rest obtained from reference TRBV9 and TRBJ2-5, is as follows: DSGVTQTPKHLITATGQRVTLRCSPRSGDLSVYWYQQSLDQGLQFLIQYYNGEERAKGNILERFSAQQFPDLHSELNLSSLELGDSALYFCASSNGAGAKAETQYFGPGTRLLVL.